These 21 T cell receptor beta chains originate from one sample sequenced in a study of CD8+CD57+ T cells in acquired aplastic anemia. Genomic DNA was employed as the template in profiling TCR beta VDJ and CDR3. TCRdb recomputed calls from the reads with MiXCR, one row per CDR3 protein. The sample yields roughly 150,000 distinct CDR3 sequences, less than 60% seen once. Sequenced patients had shown CD8+CD57+ cell expansion by flow cytometry. The sequencing sample was made of sorted CD4+, CD8+, or CD8+CD57+ T cells (not recorded which) from PBMCs. These receptors all come from a human donor with aplastic anemia.

This chain connects TRBV5-7 to TRBJ1-1; D is ambiguous. TRBV5-7 is assigned to the ORF class and has an uncertain function. Trimming took off 8 bases at V and 7 bases at J, with 9 bases between the two ends. The CDR3 totals 10 residues. The CDR3 sequence is CARPRFEAFF. The CDR3 bases are TGTGCCAGGCCGAGGTTTGAAGCTTTCTTT.

This clonotype came up many times. The V call is TRBV19, the J call TRBJ1-6; D remains ambiguous. V was clipped by 10 bases and J by 4 bases, with 14 bases between them. Germline loops: CDR1 LNHDA, CDR2 SQIVND (reference sequence). The length of the CDR3 is 14 residues. The CDR3: CATTEDLYNSPLHF. CDR3 DNA: TGTGCCACGACCGAGGACTTATATAATTCACCCCTCCACTTT.

This clonotype was found once. V and J are TRBV5-4 and TRBJ2-7; 7 bases agree with TRBD1. Trimming at V came to 6 bases and at J to 0 bases, leaving 6 bases not matched to a gene. Germline lookup yields CDR1 SGHNT and CDR2 YYREEE (reference sequence). The CDR3 consists of 14 residues. CDR3 nucleotides: TGTGCCAGCAACCCGGACAGGAACTCCTACGAGCAGTACTTC. Encoded protein: CASNPDRNSYEQYF.

This clonotype was recorded only once. This sequence joins TRBV10-3 and TRBJ2-7; 13 bases align to TRBD2. CDR1 is ENHRY, CDR2 SYGVKD, per germline. J was trimmed by 5 bases and V by 4 bases; bases with no gene match: 11. There are 17 residues in the CDR3. The chain's CDR3 is CAISARGGTSGNHEQYF. The CDR3 DNA follows: TGTGCCATCAGTGCTAGAGGAGGGACTAGCGGGAACCACGAGCAGTACTTC.

The rearrangement links TRBV29-1 to TRBJ2-1; 7 bases align to TRBD2. Per germline, CDR1 SQVTM and CDR2 ANQGSEA. The CDR3 sequence is 16 residues long. With V trimmed by 0 bases and J by 0 bases, 5 bases remained unmatched. CDR3 loop: CSVEDREGSSYNEQFF. For the CDR3, the DNA is TGCAGCGTTGAAGATAGGGAGGGGAGCTCCTACAATGAGCAGTTCTTC.

This chain joins TRBV2 and TRBJ2-7; no clear D gene. With 5 bases removed from V and 2 bases from J, the gap between germline ends came to 13 bases. The length of the CDR3 is 14 residues. CDR1 is SNHLY, CDR2 FYNNEI, per germline. CDR3 amino acids: CASSPPTKAYEQYF. The CDR3 coding sequence is TGTGCCAGCAGTCCCCCGACAAAGGCCTACGAGCAGTACTTC.

This chain links TRBV20-1 with TRBJ1-4; no definite D call. Germline CDR1 and CDR2: DFQATT and SNEGSKA (reference sequence). The CDR3 loop spans 11 amino acids. Trimming left V 6 bases short and J 10 bases short, with 12 bases between. CDR3 residues: CSAQDALKLFF. The CDR3, as DNA: TGCAGTGCCCAGGACGCGCTAAAACTGTTTTTT.

The chain has TRBV7-2 and TRBJ1-2; no reliable D call. Germline values: CDR1 SGHTA, CDR2 FQGNSA. Deletions cut 0 bases from V and 5 bases from J, with 7 bases between. The CDR3 consists of 13 residues. As DNA, the CDR3 is TGTGCCAGCAGCTTAGCAGGAATATATGGCTACACCTTC. Encoded protein: CASSLAGIYGYTF.

This clonotype has more than one count but fewer than ten. V usage is TRBV7-2 and J usage is TRBJ1-6; D gene unclear. Trimming cost V 8 bases and J 7 bases, with 12 bases left between them. This CDR3 comprises 13 residues. Germline values: CDR1 SGHTA, CDR2 FQGNSA. The DNA of the CDR3 is TGTGCCAGCTGCCCTGTGGGGAATTCACCCCTCCACTTT. Amino acids: CASCPVGNSPLHF.

Many counts were recorded for this clonotype. The rearrangement links TRBV5-1 to TRBJ2-3, with 12 positions matching TRBD2. The ends lost 1 base at V and 1 base at J; junction bases unmatched: 4. Germline values: CDR1 SGHRS, CDR2 YFSETQ. CDR3 size: 17 residues. This CDR3 reads CASSLLTSGSGTDTQYF. The CDR3 DNA reads TGCGCCAGCAGCTTGTTGACTAGCGGGAGCGGCACAGATACGCAGTATTTT.

The table lists this clonotype with a few counts. This chain uses TRBV6-1 with TRBJ2-2; a possible D gene is TRBD1 (6 bases). The germline gives CDR1 MNHNS, CDR2 SASEGT. The V and J ends lost 7 bases and 4 bases respectively, with 13 bases between them. This CDR3 has 14 residues. The chain's CDR3 is CASNLQGSTGELFF. CDR3 sequence (DNA): TGTGCCAGCAACCTACAGGGATCCACCGGGGAGCTGTTTTTT.

About this clonotype itself: A much larger clone is a single base away; this may be a read error. The rearrangement uses TRBV11-2 and TRBJ1-1; D is possibly TRBD1 (5 bases). The V gene's germline CDR1 is SGHAT and CDR2 FQNNGV. The CDR3 has 16 residues. CDR3 region: CATSLRSAGLDTEAFF. The CDR3 region has the DNA TGTGCCACCAGCTTACGCTCGGCAGGGTTGGACACTGAAGCTTTCTTT. Combining the CDR3 with reference TRBV11-2 and TRBJ1-1 gives the whole variable domain EAGVAQSPRYKIIEKRQSVAFWCNPISGHATLYWYQQILGQGPKLLIQFQNNGVVDDSQLPKDRFSAERLKGVDSTLKIQPAKLEDSAVYLCATSLRSAGLDTEAFFGQGTRLTVV.

This clonotype was observed a handful of times. The chain is built from TRBV30 and TRBJ1-3; D not resolved. The CDR3 contains 13 residues. Between the trimmed V and J ends, which lost 3 bases and 7 bases, there was a span of 13 bases. CDR1 is GTSNPN and CDR2 is SVGIG in the germline V gene (reference sequence). The CDR3 is CAWSPLLGNTIYF. CDR3 DNA: TGTGCCTGGAGCCCCCTTTTGGGGAACACCATATATTTT.

The chain uses TRBV19 and TRBJ1-3; D remains unclear. Trimming left V 4 bases short and J 0 bases short, with 4 bases between. The germline CDR1 and CDR2 sequences are LNHDA and SQIVND (reference sequence). This CDR3 has 13 residues. The CDR3 DNA is TGTGCCAGTAGTACCCGCTCTGGAAACACCATATATTTT. Its translation: CASSTRSGNTIYF. Complete variable domain (other parts from reference TRBV19 and TRBJ1-3): DGGITQSPKYLFRKEGQNVTLSCEQNLNHDAMYWYRQDPGQGLRLIYYSQIVNDFQKGDIAEGYSVSREKKESFPLTVTSAQKNPTAFYLCASSTRSGNTIYFGEGSWLTVV.

This clonotype showed up just a few times. This chain joins TRBV4-2 and TRBJ1-5; the match to TRBD1 covers 7 bases. The CDR3 extends over 17 amino acids. Per the germline V gene, CDR1 is LGHNA and CDR2 is YNFKEQ. The trim removed 3 bases at V and 7 bases at J, leaving 15 bases unmatched. The CDR3 reads CASSHAGRGSAGQPQHF. The CDR3 bases are TGTGCCAGCAGCCACGCGGGCAGGGGGTCCGCGGGGCAGCCCCAGCATTTT.

This clonotype was detected many times. This rearrangement joins TRBV6-5 to TRBJ2-5; D perhaps matches TRBD2 (7 bases). V lost 0 bases, J lost 5 bases, and 13 bases lay in between. The CDR3 consists of 15 residues. Germline V gene data show CDR1 as MNHEY and CDR2 as SVGAGI. CDR3 residues: CASSYSGGAGETQYF. The DNA of the CDR3 is TGTGCCAGCAGTTACTCGGGGGGGGCTGGGGAGACCCAGTACTTC.

There are many counts of this clonotype. J is TRBJ2-7 and V is TRBV20-1; 12 bases match TRBD2. This CDR3 region has 15 residues. CDR1 and CDR2 from the germline V gene are DFQATT and SNEGSKA (reference sequence). J lost 0 bases, V lost 6 bases, and 6 bases had no gene match. The CDR3 region has the DNA TGCAGTGCAACGACTAGCGGGGGCCCCTCCTACGAGCAGTACTTC. Its translation: CSATTSGGPSYEQYF.

The rearrangement joins TRBV20-1 to TRBJ1-2; D possibly corresponds to TRBD1 (6 bases). V was cut by 3 bases and J by 2 bases, with 22 bases left in between. The CDR3 spans 17 residues. Germline V gene sequence: CDR1 DFQATT, CDR2 SNEGSKA (reference sequence). The CDR3 nucleotides are TGCAGTGCTAGCCCTTGGGGGCAGAGGGATCCCAACTATGGCTACACCTTC. Encoded protein: CSASPWGQRDPNYGYTF.

This clonotype has ten or more counts. Written as DNA, the CDR3 is TGCAGTGCTAGGGCAGCAGAGACCCAGTACTTC. Translation: CSARAAETQYF. The V and J genes are TRBV20-1 and TRBJ2-5; D gene ambiguous. The V gene lost 3 bases and the J gene lost 4 bases, with 6 bases spanning the gap. The V gene's germline CDR1 is DFQATT and CDR2 SNEGSKA (reference sequence). The CDR3 contains 11 residues.

This clonotype was observed at least ten times. The chain couples TRBV4-1 to TRBJ1-1; D may be TRBD1 (6 bases). V was pared by 2 bases and J by 4 bases, with 8 bases between. Germline lookup yields CDR1 MGHRA and CDR2 YSYEKL. This CDR3 has 13 amino acids. The chain's CDR3 is CASSQWGPTEAFF. CDR3 coding DNA: TGCGCCAGCAGCCAATGGGGGCCCACTGAAGCTTTCTTT.

The sample holds a few counts of this clonotype. The chain is built from TRBV12-5 and TRBJ2-3, with 7 positions matching TRBD1. This CDR3 is built from 14 residues. The ends lost 6 bases at V and 3 bases at J; junction bases unmatched: 6. Germline-derived CDR1 and CDR2 are LGHNT and FRNRAP. CDR3 in DNA: TGTGCTAGTGGCTCGGACAGGTTGACAGATACGCAGTATTTT. Its protein is CASGSDRLTDTQYF.